The rows below give T cell receptor beta chains drawn from one sample of a study of shared clonotypes between healthy human individuals. Repertoires were generated with immunoSEQ multiplex PCR, while TCRdb's copy carries only in-frame clones and drops some. The sample has more than 850,000 clones; more than 75% are singletons. Sequencing input: memory CD4+ T cells from PBMCs. These receptors were collected from a man aged 18 to 30 in good health. Some clones in this sample may be carry-over from other donors' samples. CDR3s include the opening cysteine and the closing phenylalanine or tryptophan. D genes are given only for firm matches. Size tells how often a clone was seen (once, few, many) or the class of an expanded clone, and some rows leave it out.

.	.	TRBV10-3	TRBJ1-2	CAISESMGREGNYGYTF	TGTGCCATCAGTGAGTCGATGGGAAGGGAAGGGAACTATGGCTACACCTTC
.	TRBD1	TRBV7-3	TRBJ2-3	CASSPGTGTDTQYF	TGTGCCAGCAGCCCTGGGACAGGCACAGATACGCAGTATTTT
.	TRBD1	TRBV5-1	TRBJ2-5	CASSLSGGLETQYF	TGCGCCAGCAGCTTGTCAGGGGGCCTGGAGACCCAGTACTTC
.	.	TRBV4-2	TRBJ1-3	CASSQVSGGSFSGNTIYF	TGTGCCAGCAGCCAAGTTTCCGGCGGATCGTTCTCTGGAAACACCATATATTTT
.	.	TRBV5-1	TRBJ1-1	CASAAGAKTNTEAFF	TGCGCCAGCGCCGCGGGGGCGAAGACGAACACTGAAGCTTTCTTT
.	TRBD1	TRBV18	TRBJ1-3	CASSLGQGNSGNTIYF	TGTGCCAGCTCACTGGGACAGGGAAACTCTGGAAACACCATATATTTT
.	.	TRBV19	TRBJ2-7	CASSIGLASPYEQYF	TGTGCCAGTAGTATCGGACTCGCGTCCCCCTACGAGCAGTACTTC
many	TRBD1	TRBV9	TRBJ2-6	CASSSRTGPSGANVLTF	TGTGCCAGCAGCTCGAGGACAGGCCCCTCTGGGGCCAACGTCCTGACTTTC
.	TRBD1	TRBV15	TRBJ2-1	CATSRKSDRGDWDEQFF	TGTGCCACCAGCAGAAAATCCGACAGGGGGGACTGGGATGAGCAGTTCTTC
.	TRBD1	TRBV9	TRBJ1-1	CASSVTGSNTEAFF	TGTGCCAGCAGCGTGACAGGGTCTAACACTGAAGCTTTCTTT
.	.	TRBV28	TRBJ2-7	CASSSNEQYF	TGTGCCAGCAGTTCGAACGAGCAGTACTTC
.	.	TRBV6-1	TRBJ2-7	CASSALLGLSPYEQYF	TGTGCCAGCAGTGCTTTGTTGGGACTCAGCCCCTACGAGCAGTACTTC
.	.	TRBV2	TRBJ1-4	CATRQAFNEKLFF	TGTGCCACTAGACAGGCCTTTAATGAAAAACTGTTTTTT
few	.	TRBV5-4	TRBJ1-2	CASSPRGWGYTF	TGTGCCAGCAGCCCGAGGGGTTGGGGCTACACCTTC
once	TRBD1	TRBV10-3	TRBJ2-2	CAISDGTDIDRELFF	TGTGCCATCAGTGATGGGACAGATATTGACCGGGAGCTGTTTTTT
.	.	TRBV7-3	TRBJ1-1	CASSLNPSNTEAFF	TGTGCCAGCAGCTTAAACCCAAGTAACACTGAAGCTTTCTTT
once	.	TRBV4-2	TRBJ2-7	CASSHGRQDEQYF	TGTGCCAGCAGCCACGGCAGGCAAGACGAGCAGTACTTC
.	.	TRBV30	TRBJ2-2	CAWQQGVGTGELFF	TGTGCCTGGCAACAGGGTGTGGGGACCGGGGAGCTGTTTTTT
.	.	TRBV7-3	TRBJ2-1	CASSRSGSSYNEQFF	TGTGCCAGCAGCCGCTCAGGTAGCTCCTACAATGAGCAGTTCTTC
.	.	TRBV5-1	TRBJ2-7	CASSRDTVYEQYF	TGCGCCAGCAGCCGGGACACGGTCTACGAGCAGTACTTC
few	TRBD1	TRBV6-5	TRBJ1-5	CASSTDRAEPQHF	TGTGCCAGCAGTACGGACAGGGCTGAGCCCCAGCATTTT
.	.	TRBV28	TRBJ2-6	CASTGTASSGANVLTF	TGTGCCAGCACCGGGACGGCGAGCTCTGGGGCCAACGTCCTGACTTTC
once	TRBD2	TRBV7-9	TRBJ2-3	CASSFSGRTSGSSDTQYF	TGTGCCAGCAGCTTTTCTGGCAGGACTAGCGGGAGCTCAGATACGCAGTATTTT
.	.	TRBV18	TRBJ2-2	CASSPSLQGNSGELFF	TGTGCCAGCTCACCATCACTACAGGGAAATAGCGGGGAGCTGTTTTTT
few	TRBD1	TRBV11-2	TRBJ2-2	CASSVGTGSTGELFF	TGTGCCAGCAGCGTGGGGACAGGAAGCACCGGGGAGCTGTTTTTT
.	.	TRBV6-5	TRBJ2-6	CASMDSSGANVLTF	TGTGCCAGTATGGACAGCTCTGGGGCCAACGTCCTGACTTTC
.	.	TRBV4-1	TRBJ2-7	CASSQLVIRPRAAGEQYF	TGCGCCAGCAGCCAGTTAGTTATTCGACCCCGGGCCGCGGGGGAGCAGTACTTC
.	TRBD1	TRBV28	TRBJ2-1	CASSTGTGTLYNEQFF	TGTGCCAGCAGTACTGGGACAGGGACACTCTACAATGAGCAGTTCTTC
.	.	TRBV28	TRBJ1-1	CASSRSEAFF	TGTGCCAGCAGTAGGTCTGAAGCTTTCTTT
once	.	TRBV4-1	TRBJ1-1	CASSQDSRGMGNTEAFF	TGCGCCAGCAGCCAAGATTCCCGGGGGATGGGGAACACTGAAGCTTTCTTT
.	.	TRBV5-1	TRBJ2-1	CASSSVATYNEQFF	TGCGCCAGCAGCTCGGTAGCTACCTACAATGAGCAGTTCTTC
.	.	TRBV28	TRBJ1-5	CASSSKRGEPQHF	TGTGCCAGCAGCTCTAAAAGGGGTGAGCCCCAGCATTTT
many	TRBD2	TRBV5-4	TRBJ2-7	CASSSFSGPIPSYEQYF	TGTGCCAGCAGCTCCTTTAGCGGGCCCATCCCCTCCTACGAGCAGTACTTC
.	.	TRBV5-1	TRBJ2-1	CASRLDPHEQFF	TGCGCCAGCAGACTCGACCCACATGAGCAGTTCTTC
.	.	TRBV6-5	TRBJ1-4	CASSNRGTNEKLFF	TGTGCCAGCAGTAATCGGGGGACCAATGAAAAACTGTTTTTT
once	.	TRBV28	TRBJ1-5	CASSFLENQPQHF	TGTGCCAGCAGTTTTCTCGAAAATCAGCCCCAGCATTTT
many	.	TRBV6-4	TRBJ1-2	CASTRQGTNYGYTF	TGTGCCAGCACCAGGCAGGGAACTAACTATGGCTACACCTTC
.	.	TRBV19	TRBJ1-2	CASSPGRGINNYGYTF	TGTGCCAGTTCCCCTGGCCGGGGGATAAATAACTATGGCTACACCTTC
.	.	TRBV28	TRBJ1-4	CASRGSNLNEKLFF	TGTGCCAGCAGAGGGTCCAATCTGAATGAAAAACTGTTTTTT
many	.	TRBV6-4	TRBJ2-3	CASSDSGGADTQYF	TGTGCCAGCAGTGACTCGGGGGGCGCAGATACGCAGTATTTT
.	.	TRBV7-9	TRBJ1-5	CASSPAGQPQHF	TGTGCCAGCAGCCCCGCCGGTCAGCCCCAGCATTTT
once	TRBD2	TRBV5-1	TRBJ2-1	CASSPTSGRATEQFF	TGCGCCAGCAGCCCTACTAGCGGGAGGGCCACTGAGCAGTTCTTC
.	TRBD2	TRBV15	TRBJ2-1	CATSRDPPRRRLAGGTGQFF	TGTGCCACCAGCAGAGATCCCCCCCGCCGACGACTAGCGGGAGGGACGGGGCAGTTCTTC
.	TRBD1	TRBV18	TRBJ2-3	CASSPGTGIPDTQYF	TGTGCCAGCTCACCCGGGACAGGGATTCCAGATACGCAGTATTTT
.	.	TRBV9	TRBJ1-4	CASTSASTNEKLFF	TGTGCCAGCACCTCAGCCTCAACTAATGAAAAACTGTTTTTT
.	.	TRBV19	TRBJ1-5	CASSMGSNQPQHF	TGTGCCAGTAGTATGGGCAGCAATCAGCCCCAGCATTTT
.	.	TRBV5-4	TRBJ2-1	CASSVWSVAYNEQFF	TGTGCCAGCAGCGTTTGGTCCGTGGCCTACAATGAGCAGTTCTTC